The sequence of this TCR beta chain was determined in a study of CD8 T cells in Susac syndrome. TCR beta sequencing covered blood CD8+ and CD4+ T cells. Through negative isolation, CD4+ and CD8+ T cells were obtained, while TEMRA cells were enriched using FACS. Random hexamers served to reverse transcribe about 0.5 to 1 ug RNA. immunoSEQ multiplex PCR amplified TCR beta CDR3 across 54 Vbeta, 13 Jbeta. TCRdb ran MiXCR on the immunoSEQ multiplex PCR reads and lists one entry per CDR3 protein. The table includes around 280,000 distinct CDR3 sequences, approximately 81% detected once. V lost 6 bases and J lost 3, with 17 bases in between. This CDR3 is 15 amino acids long.

The chain recombines TRBV12-3 or TRBV12-4 with TRBJ2-5; D may correspond to TRBD1 or TRBD2 (5 bases each). The sequencing input was CD8+ T cells from PBMCs. The source of this sequence is a human donor with multiple sclerosis. CDR3 in amino acids: CASSSGTRGEETQYF. The CDR3 DNA reads TGTGCCAGCAGCTCCGGGACCCGGGGAGAAGAGACCCAGTACTTC.